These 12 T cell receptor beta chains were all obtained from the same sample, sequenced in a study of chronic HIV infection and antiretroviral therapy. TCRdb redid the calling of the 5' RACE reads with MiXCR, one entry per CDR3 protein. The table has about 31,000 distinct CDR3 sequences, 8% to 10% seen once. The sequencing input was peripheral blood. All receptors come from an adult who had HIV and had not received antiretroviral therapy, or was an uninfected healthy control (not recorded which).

The CDR3 nucleotides are TGTGCCAGCAGTCAGGGACAGTTCCAAGAGACCCAGTACTTC. This gives the protein CASSQGQFQETQYF. This chain joins TRBV12-3 or TRBV12-4 and TRBJ2-5; 7 nucleotides align to TRBD1. The CDR3 totals 14 residues. The trim removed 5 bases at V and 1 base at J, leaving 4 bases unmatched.

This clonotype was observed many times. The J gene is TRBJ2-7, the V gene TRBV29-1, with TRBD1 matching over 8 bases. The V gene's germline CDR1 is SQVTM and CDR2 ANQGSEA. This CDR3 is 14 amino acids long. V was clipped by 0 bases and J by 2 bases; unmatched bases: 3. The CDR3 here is CSVEDTGGTYEQYF. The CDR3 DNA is TGCAGCGTTGAAGATACAGGGGGTACCTACGAGCAGTACTTC.

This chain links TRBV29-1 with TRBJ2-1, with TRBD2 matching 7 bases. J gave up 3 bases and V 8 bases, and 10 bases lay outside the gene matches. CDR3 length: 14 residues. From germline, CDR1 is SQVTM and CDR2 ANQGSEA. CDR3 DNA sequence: TGCAGCCTAAAGTCAGCGGGGTACTACAATGAGCAGTTCTTC. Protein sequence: CSLKSAGYYNEQFF.

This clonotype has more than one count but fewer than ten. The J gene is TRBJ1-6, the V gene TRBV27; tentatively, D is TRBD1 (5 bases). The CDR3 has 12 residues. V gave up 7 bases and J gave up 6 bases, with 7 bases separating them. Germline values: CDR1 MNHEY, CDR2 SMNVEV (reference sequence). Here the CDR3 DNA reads TGTGCCAGCACCGACAGTAATTCACCCCTCCACTTT. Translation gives CASTDSNSPLHF.

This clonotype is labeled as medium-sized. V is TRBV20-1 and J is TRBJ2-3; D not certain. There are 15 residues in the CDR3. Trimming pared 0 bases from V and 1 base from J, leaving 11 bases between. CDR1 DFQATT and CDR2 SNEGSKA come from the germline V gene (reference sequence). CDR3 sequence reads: CSARDPALGTDTQYF. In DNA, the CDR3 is TGCAGTGCTAGAGATCCCGCGCTCGGCACAGATACGCAGTATTTT.

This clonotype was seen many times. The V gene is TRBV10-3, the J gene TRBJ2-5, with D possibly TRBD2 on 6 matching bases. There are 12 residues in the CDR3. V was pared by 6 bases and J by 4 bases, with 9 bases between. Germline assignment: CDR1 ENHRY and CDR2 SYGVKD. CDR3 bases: TGTGCCATCAGCGGGGGATTAGAGACCCAGTACTTC. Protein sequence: CAISGGLETQYF.

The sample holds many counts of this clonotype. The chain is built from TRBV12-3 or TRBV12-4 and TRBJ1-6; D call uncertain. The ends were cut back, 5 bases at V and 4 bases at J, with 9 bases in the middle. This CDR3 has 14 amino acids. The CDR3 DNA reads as TGTGCCAGCAGTCAAGGACGGTATAATTCACCCCTCCACTTT. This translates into CASSQGRYNSPLHF.

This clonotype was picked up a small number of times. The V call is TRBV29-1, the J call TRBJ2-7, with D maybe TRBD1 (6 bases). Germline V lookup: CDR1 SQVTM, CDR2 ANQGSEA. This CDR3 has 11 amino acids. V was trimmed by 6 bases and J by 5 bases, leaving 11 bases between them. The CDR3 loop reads CSVQGPHEQYF. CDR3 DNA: TGCAGCGTCCAGGGGCCCCACGAGCAGTACTTC.

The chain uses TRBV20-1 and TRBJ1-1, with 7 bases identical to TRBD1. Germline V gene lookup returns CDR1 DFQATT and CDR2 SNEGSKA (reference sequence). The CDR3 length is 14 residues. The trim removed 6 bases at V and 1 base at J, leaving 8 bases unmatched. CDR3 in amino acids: CSATIRQGNTEAFF. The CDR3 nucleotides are TGCAGTGCCACCATCAGACAGGGGAACACTGAAGCTTTCTTT.

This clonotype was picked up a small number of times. CDR3 sequence reads: CAIKGGLEAFF. The CDR3 DNA is TGTGCCATCAAGGGGGGTCTTGAGGCTTTCTTT. V gene TRBV10-3 combines with J gene TRBJ1-1; maybe TRBD1 (6 bases). V dropped 7 bases and J dropped 11 bases, with 14 bases sitting between them. CDR3 length: 11 amino acids. The germline V gene encodes CDR1 ENHRY and CDR2 SYGVKD.

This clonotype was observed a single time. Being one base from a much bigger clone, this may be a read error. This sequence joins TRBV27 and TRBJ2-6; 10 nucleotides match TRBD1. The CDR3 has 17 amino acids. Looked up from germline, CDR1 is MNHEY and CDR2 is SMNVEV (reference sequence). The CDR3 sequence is CASSRDRGFSGADVLTF. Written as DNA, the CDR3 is TGTGCCAGCAGCAGGGACAGGGGCTTCAGTGGGGCCGACGTCCTGACTTTC.

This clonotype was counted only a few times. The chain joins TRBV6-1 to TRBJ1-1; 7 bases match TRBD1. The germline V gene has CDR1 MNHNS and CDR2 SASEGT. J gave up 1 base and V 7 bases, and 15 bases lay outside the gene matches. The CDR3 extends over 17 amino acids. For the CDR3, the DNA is TGTGCCAGCACCTCAGGGGAGGGAAGGGGGCCGAACACTGAAGCTTTCTTT. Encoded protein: CASTSGEGRGPNTEAFF.